A single sample is the source of the 2 T cell receptor beta chains below, sequenced in a study of blood T cell repertoires in COVID-19 (dated by TCRdb to about 2020). Libraries were constructed by the immunoSEQ multiplex PCR assay. TCRdb re-hosts the immuneACCESS table, in-frame sequences only. Its copies lack some clones; in the studies checked, an unresolved V gene accounts for under half of them, and the cause for the rest is not known. This sample holds approximately 250,000 clones; about 88% were observed only once. Together, the top ten hold under 2.5% of the sample. Sequencing was carried out using PBMCs or T cells enriched from blood (not recorded which). The receptors here all came from a woman aged 55-70 years in a cohort exposed to, infected with or recovered from COVID-19 (not recorded which).

This chain connects TRBV19 to TRBJ2-7; TRBD2 agrees at 10 bases. The CDR3 is made up of 16 amino acids. Germline loops: CDR1 LNHDA, CDR2 SQIVND (reference sequence). V shed 4 bases and J 0 bases; nucleotides not matched to a gene: 6. The CDR3 here is CASSTLPSGSSYEQYF. CDR3 bases: TGTGCCAGTAGTACCCTTCCTAGCGGGAGCTCCTACGAGCAGTACTTC.

The rearrangement links TRBV4-3 to TRBJ1-5, with D possibly being TRBD1 (6 bases). This CDR3 is built from 14 residues. Deletions cut 0 bases from V and 7 bases from J, with 10 bases between. Germline CDR1 LGHNA, CDR2 YSLEER. In nucleotides, the CDR3 is TGCGCCAGCAGCCAAGAACAGGGCCCACAGCCCCAGCATTTT. Its protein product is CASSQEQGPQPQHF.